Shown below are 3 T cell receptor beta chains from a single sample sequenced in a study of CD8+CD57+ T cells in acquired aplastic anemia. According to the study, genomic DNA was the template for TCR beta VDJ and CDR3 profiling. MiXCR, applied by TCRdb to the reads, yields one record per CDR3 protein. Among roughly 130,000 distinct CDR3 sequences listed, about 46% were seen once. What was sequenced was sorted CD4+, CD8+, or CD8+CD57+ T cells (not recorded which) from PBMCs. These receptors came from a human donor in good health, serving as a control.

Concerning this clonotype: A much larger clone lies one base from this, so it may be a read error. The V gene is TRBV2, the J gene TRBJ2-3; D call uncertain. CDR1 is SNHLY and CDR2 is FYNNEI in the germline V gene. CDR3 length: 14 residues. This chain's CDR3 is CASSSTGITDAQYF. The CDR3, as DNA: TGTGCCAGCAGTTCGACTGGAATCACAGATGCGCAGTATTTT.

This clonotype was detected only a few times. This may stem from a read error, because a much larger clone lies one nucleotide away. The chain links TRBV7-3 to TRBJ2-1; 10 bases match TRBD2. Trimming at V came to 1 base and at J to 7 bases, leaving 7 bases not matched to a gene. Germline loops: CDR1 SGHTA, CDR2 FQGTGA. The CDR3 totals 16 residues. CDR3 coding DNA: TGTGCCAGCAGCTTAAACCAAGCGGGGGGGCGTAATGAGCAGTTCTTC. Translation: CASSLNQAGGRNEQFF.

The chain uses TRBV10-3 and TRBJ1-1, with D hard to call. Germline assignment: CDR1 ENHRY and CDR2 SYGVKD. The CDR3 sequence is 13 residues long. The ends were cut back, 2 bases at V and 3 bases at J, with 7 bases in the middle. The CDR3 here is CAISEPEDTEAFF. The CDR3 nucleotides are TGTGCCATCAGTGAGCCGGAGGACACTGAAGCTTTCTTT.